Listed below are T cell receptor beta chains from one sample, sequenced in a study of blood T cell repertoires in COVID-19. Using immunoSEQ multiplex PCR, the repertoire was profiled, and TCRdb retains in-frame clones only, with some absent. The table shows 300,000 to 350,000 clones, with over 70% occurring only once. Input material: peripheral blood. The receptors shown here come from a woman aged 50 to 60 with COVID-19, enrolled during active disease. CDR3s include the opening cysteine and the closing phenylalanine or tryptophan. The D gene is left open where the match is weak. A clone size is listed for some rows: how often the clone was seen (once, few, many), or a class if it is expanded.

length | D | J | V | size | DNA | CDR3
18 | TRBD2 | TRBJ2-2 | TRBV18 | - | TGTGCCAGCTCGCCCAGCACCGGGACTAGCGGAAACACCGGGGAGCTGTTTTTT | CASSPSTGTSGNTGELFF
15 | - | TRBJ2-5 | TRBV24-1 | - | TGTGCCACCAGTGCTGGAGACCGGGACACAGAGACCCAGTACTTC | CATSAGDRDTETQYF
13 | TRBD1 | TRBJ1-2 | TRBV27 | - | TGTGCCAGCAGAGCGACAGGGAACTATGGCTACACCTTC | CASRATGNYGYTF
15 | - | TRBJ2-1 | TRBV18 | - | TGTGCCAGCTCAAATTCACGAGACTCCTACAATGAGCAGTTCTTC | CASSNSRDSYNEQFF
15 | TRBD1 | TRBJ1-1 | TRBV5-4 | - | TGTGCCAGCAGGCGGGCCGGGACAGATAACACTGAAGCTTTCTTT | CASRRAGTDNTEAFF
14 | - | TRBJ1-4 | TRBV19 | few | TGTGCCAGTAGTATAGACTGGGGGCATGAAAAACTGTTTTTT | CASSIDWGHEKLFF
14 | TRBD2 | TRBJ2-1 | TRBV24-1 | - | TGTGCCACCAGTGAACCCGGGACTAGCGATGAGCAGTTCTTC | CATSEPGTSDEQFF
15 | TRBD2 | TRBJ2-2 | TRBV30 | - | TGTGCCTGGAGTGTATTAGCGGGAGGGCCTATTGAGCTGTTTTTT | CAWSVLAGGPIELFF
12 | TRBD2 | TRBJ2-5 | TRBV29-1 | - | TGCAGCGTTGTAGGACTAGCAGAGACCCAGTACTTC | CSVVGLAETQYF
14 | - | TRBJ2-2 | TRBV5-1 | - | TGCGCCAGCAGCTTGACAGCGAACACCGGGGAGCTGTTTTTT | CASSLTANTGELFF
16 | TRBD2 | TRBJ2-5 | TRBV9 | once | TGTGCCAGCAGCCGAGGGACTAGAAGCCGGCAAGAGACCCAGTACTTC | CASSRGTRSRQETQYF
15 | TRBD2 | TRBJ2-7 | TRBV6-6 | - | TGTGCCAGCAGTCCCAGCGGGGGTAGCGCGTACGAGCAGTACTTC | CASSPSGGSAYEQYF
16 | - | TRBJ2-7 | TRBV6-5 | - | TGTGCCAGCAGCTACCCGATTAGCGATAGGGCCTACGAGCAGTACTTC | CASSYPISDRAYEQYF
16 | - | TRBJ2-7 | TRBV21-1 | - | TGTGCCAGCAGCAACAAACCGGGACAGGGAACTGGCGAGCAGTACTTC | CASSNKPGQGTGEQYF
14 | - | TRBJ1-1 | TRBV19 | - | TGTGCCAGTAGTATCCATCAAAAGAACACTGAAGCTTTCTTT | CASSIHQKNTEAFF
16 | TRBD2 | TRBJ2-3 | TRBV19 | - | TGTGCCAGTAGTGCCTCCGGGACTAGGAGGACGGATACGCAGTATTTT | CASSASGTRRTDTQYF
11 | - | TRBJ1-2 | TRBV6-6 | once | TGTGCCAGCAGCCCTGGGAGGGGCTACACCTTC | CASSPGRGYTF
15 | - | TRBJ1-2 | TRBV6-5 | - | TGTGCCAGCAGTTACGGAGGGGCTACTAACTATGGCTACACCTTC | CASSYGGATNYGYTF
14 | - | TRBJ1-1 | TRBV5-1 | - | TGCGCCAGCAGACCCCGTGAGGCGAACACTGAAGCTTTCTTT | CASRPREANTEAFF
15 | TRBD1 | TRBJ2-7 | TRBV5-1 | - | TGCGCCAGCAGCTCGGAGGACAGGGGTTCCTACGAGCAGTACTTC | CASSSEDRGSYEQYF
15 | - | TRBJ1-1 | TRBV28 | - | TGTGCCAGCAGTTCGCCAGGCCTAGGGGGCACTGAAGCTTTCTTT | CASSSPGLGGTEAFF
15 | - | TRBJ2-3 | TRBV7-3 | - | TGTGCCAGCAGCTCTATGGCGGGATGGACAGATACGCAGTATTTT | CASSSMAGWTDTQYF
13 | - | TRBJ2-1 | TRBV5-1 | - | TGCGCCAGCAGCCATTACGACTGGAATGAGCAGTTCTTC | CASSHYDWNEQFF
14 | TRBD1 | TRBJ1-5 | TRBV29-1 | - | TGCAGCGCTAGGGGACAGGGCGGTAATCAGCCCCAGCATTTT | CSARGQGGNQPQHF
15 | - | TRBJ1-5 | TRBV4-2 | - | TGTGCCAGCAGCTTTAGACAGGCAGTGGATCAGCCCCAGCATTTT | CASSFRQAVDQPQHF
11 | - | TRBJ1-1 | TRBV29-1 | few | TGCAGCGTTGACAGAAACACTGAAGCTTTCTTT | CSVDRNTEAFF
13 | - | TRBJ2-3 | TRBV12-3/TRBV12-4 | - | TGTGCCAGCAGTTTGGGGCGCCCAGATACGCAGTATTTT | CASSLGRPDTQYF
14 | TRBD1 | TRBJ2-1 | TRBV6-6 | - | TGTGCCAGCAGTTACTCGGGACAGTACAATGAGCAGTTCTTC | CASSYSGQYNEQFF
14 | - | TRBJ1-1 | TRBV30 | - | TGTGCCTGCGGGATGGGTGGGGATTGGACTGAAGCTTTCTTT | CACGMGGDWTEAFF
14 | TRBD2 | TRBJ2-7 | TRBV19 | - | TGTGCCAGTAGACTCGGGGGGGGGACCTACGAGCAGTACTTC | CASRLGGGTYEQYF
14 | - | TRBJ2-7 | TRBV20-1 | - | TGCAGTGCTAGTGAAAGGGGATTTGGCGACGAGCAGTACTTC | CSASERGFGDEQYF
16 | - | TRBJ2-2 | TRBV2 | once | TGTGCCAGCAACCAATACCTAATACAGGGATCCGGGGAGCTGTTTTTT | CASNQYLIQGSGELFF
16 | - | TRBJ2-1 | TRBV13 | - | TGTGCCAGCAGCATGCTGGGACTTTCCTCCTACAATGAGCAGTTCTTC | CASSMLGLSSYNEQFF
14 | TRBD1 | TRBJ1-5 | TRBV6-5 | - | TGTGCCAGCAGCCCAAGACAGGGAAATCAGCCCCAGCATTTT | CASSPRQGNQPQHF
13 | - | TRBJ2-5 | TRBV4-3 | - | TGCGCCAGCAGCCAAGATTTGAGGGAGACCCAGTACTTC | CASSQDLRETQYF
14 | TRBD2 | TRBJ2-7 | TRBV30 | many | TGTGCCTGGGATTCTAGCGGAGCGTGGGTCGAGCAGTACTTC | CAWDSSGAWVEQYF
14 | - | TRBJ1-2 | TRBV24-1 | - | TGTGCCACCAGTGATAGCAGGGCTGGCTATGGCTACACCTTC | CATSDSRAGYGYTF
14 | - | TRBJ1-2 | TRBV6-5 | - | TGTGCCAGCAGTTACTGGGGGGGTAACTATGGCTACACCTTC | CASSYWGGNYGYTF
18 | TRBD1 | TRBJ1-4 | TRBV18 | - | TGTGCCAGCTCACCACCCGGGACAGGGAGGGCAACTAATGAAAAACTGTTTTTT | CASSPPGTGRATNEKLFF
18 | - | TRBJ1-1 | TRBV13 | few | TGTGCCAGCAGCTTAGGACCCCGTACGACAGGTGTGGGGACTGAAGCTTTCTTT | CASSLGPRTTGVGTEAFF
12 | - | TRBJ1-2 | TRBV5-1 | - | TGCGCCAGCAGAGGACAGACTTATGGCTACACCTTC | CASRGQTYGYTF
14 | - | TRBJ2-7 | TRBV30 | - | TGTGCCTGGGGGGGGCCGGGTAAGGGTTACGAGCAGTACTTC | CAWGGPGKGYEQYF
15 | TRBD1 | TRBJ2-1 | TRBV9 | - | TGTGCCAGCAGCCCCCGGACAGGGGGAAGCAATGAGCAGTTCTTC | CASSPRTGGSNEQFF
13 | TRBD2 | TRBJ2-7 | TRBV6-5 | - | TGTGCCAGCAGCCAAGGACTAGCGGGCGAGCAGTACTTC | CASSQGLAGEQYF
18 | TRBD2 | TRBJ2-1 | TRBV2 | - | TGTGCCAGCAGTAATAGCGGGCCTGGCGCAATTGGCCTCAATGAGCAGTTCTTC | CASSNSGPGAIGLNEQFF
14 | - | TRBJ2-7 | TRBV5-1 | - | TGCGCCAGCAGCTTGGCGGGATACGGATACGAGCAGTACTTC | CASSLAGYGYEQYF
18 | TRBD1 | TRBJ2-1 | TRBV12-5 | few | TGTGCTAGTGGTTTGCACACAGGGGCCCCAAGCTCCTACAATGAGCAGTTCTTC | CASGLHTGAPSSYNEQFF
16 | TRBD1 | TRBJ2-2 | TRBV19 | - | TGTGCCAGTAGAGTTACAGGGGGCTCGAACACCGGGGAGCTGTTTTTT | CASRVTGGSNTGELFF
15 | TRBD2 | TRBJ2-7 | TRBV13 | - | TGTGCCAGCAGCCGAACTAGCGGGGGGGCCTACGAGCAGTACTTC | CASSRTSGGAYEQYF
14 | TRBD2 | TRBJ2-7 | TRBV7-2 | - | TGTGCCAGCAGCTCAGCGGGGGCAGAGCAGACTAATTCCTTC | CASSSAGAEQTNSF
15 | TRBD2 | TRBJ2-1 | TRBV5-1 | - | TGCGCCAGCAGCTCGTCTAGCGGTTCCTACAATGAGCAGTTCTTC | CASSSSSGSYNEQFF
15 | TRBD1 | TRBJ1-5 | TRBV11-2 | - | TGTGCCAGCAGCTTAGGGGGGGCAGGGGGACGGCCCCAGCATTTT | CASSLGGAGGRPQHF
15 | - | TRBJ1-6 | TRBV6-5 | - | TGTGCCAGCTTAACGGGAAGCTCCTATAATTCACCCCTCCACTTT | CASLTGSSYNSPLHF
16 | TRBD1 | TRBJ2-2 | TRBV11-2 | - | TGTGCCAGCAGCACCCTGGGGACAGGGGGCACCGGGGAGCTGTTTTTT | CASSTLGTGGTGELFF
16 | - | TRBJ2-5 | TRBV5-4 | - | TGTGCCAGCAGCGGCCAGACTAGACCGCTTACCGAGACCCAGTACTTC | CASSGQTRPLTETQYF
14 | - | TRBJ2-1 | TRBV24-1 | once | TGTGCCACCAGCCCACGGGGGACCTACAATGAGCAGTTCTTC | CATSPRGTYNEQFF